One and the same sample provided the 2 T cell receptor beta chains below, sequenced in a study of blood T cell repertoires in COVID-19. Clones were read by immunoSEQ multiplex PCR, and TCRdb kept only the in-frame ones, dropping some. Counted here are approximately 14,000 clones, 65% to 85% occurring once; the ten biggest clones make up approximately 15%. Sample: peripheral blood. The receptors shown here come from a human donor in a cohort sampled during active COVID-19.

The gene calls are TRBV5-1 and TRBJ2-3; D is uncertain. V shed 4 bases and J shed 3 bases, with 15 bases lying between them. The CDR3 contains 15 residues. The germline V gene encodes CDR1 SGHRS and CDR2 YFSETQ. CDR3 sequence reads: CASSGGVSTTDTQYF. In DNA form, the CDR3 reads TGCGCCAGCAGCGGCGGAGTTAGCACGACAGATACGCAGTATTTT.

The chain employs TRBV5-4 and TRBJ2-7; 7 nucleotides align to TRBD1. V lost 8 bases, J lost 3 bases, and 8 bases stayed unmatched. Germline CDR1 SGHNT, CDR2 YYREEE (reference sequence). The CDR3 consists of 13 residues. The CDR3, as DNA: TGTGCCAGTTGGGACAGAGGGAACTACGAGCAGTACTTC. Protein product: CASWDRGNYEQYF.